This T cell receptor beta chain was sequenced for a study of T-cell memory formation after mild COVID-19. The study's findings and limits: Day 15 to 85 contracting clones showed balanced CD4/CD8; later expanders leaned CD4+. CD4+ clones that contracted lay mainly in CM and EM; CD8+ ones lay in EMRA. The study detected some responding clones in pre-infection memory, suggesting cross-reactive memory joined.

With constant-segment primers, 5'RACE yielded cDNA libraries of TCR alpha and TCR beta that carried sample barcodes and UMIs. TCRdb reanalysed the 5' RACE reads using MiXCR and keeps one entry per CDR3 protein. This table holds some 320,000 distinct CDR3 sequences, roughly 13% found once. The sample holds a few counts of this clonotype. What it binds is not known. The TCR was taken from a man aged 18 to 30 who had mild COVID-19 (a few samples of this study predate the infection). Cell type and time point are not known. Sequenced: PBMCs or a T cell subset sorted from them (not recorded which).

CDR3 nucleotides: TGCGCCAGCAGACAGGATTACTCCTATAATTCACCCCTCCACTTT. Amino acids: CASRQDYSYNSPLHF. This rearrangement joins TRBV5-1 to TRBJ1-6, with D tentatively TRBD1 (5 bases). The V and J ends lost 5 bases and 0 bases respectively, with 9 bases between them. Per germline, CDR1 SGHRS and CDR2 YFSETQ. This CDR3 comprises 15 residues.